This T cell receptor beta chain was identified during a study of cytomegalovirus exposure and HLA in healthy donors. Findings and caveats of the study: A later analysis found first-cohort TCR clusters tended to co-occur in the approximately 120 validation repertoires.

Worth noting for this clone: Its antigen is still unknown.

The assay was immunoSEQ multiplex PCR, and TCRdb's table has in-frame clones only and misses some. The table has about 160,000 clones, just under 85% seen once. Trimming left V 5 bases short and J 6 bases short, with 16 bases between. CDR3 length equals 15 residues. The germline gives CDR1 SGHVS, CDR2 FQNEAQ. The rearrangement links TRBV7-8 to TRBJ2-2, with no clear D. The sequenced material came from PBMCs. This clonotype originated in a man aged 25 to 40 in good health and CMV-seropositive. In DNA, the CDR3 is TGTGCCAGCAGCCCCGGTTTGGTCCCCGCCGGGGAGCTGTTTTTT. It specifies CASSPGLVPAGELFF.